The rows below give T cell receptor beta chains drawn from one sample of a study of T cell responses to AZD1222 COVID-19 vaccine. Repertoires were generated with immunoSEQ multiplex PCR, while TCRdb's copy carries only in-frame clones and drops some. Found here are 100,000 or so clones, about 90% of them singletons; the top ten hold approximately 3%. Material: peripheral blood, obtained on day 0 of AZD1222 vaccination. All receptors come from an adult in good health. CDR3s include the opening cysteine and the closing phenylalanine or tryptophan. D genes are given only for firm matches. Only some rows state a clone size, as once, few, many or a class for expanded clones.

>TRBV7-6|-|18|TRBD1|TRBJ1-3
CASSLTGTATYSGNTIYF
TGTGCCAGCAGCTTAACAGGGACAGCCACGTACTCTGGAAACACCATATATTTT
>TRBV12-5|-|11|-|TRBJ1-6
CASGLRGHLHF
TGTGCTAGTGGTTTACGGGGACACCTCCACTTT
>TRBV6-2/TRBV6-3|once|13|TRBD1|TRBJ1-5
CASSQDRVRPQHF
TGTGCCAGCAGTCAGGACAGGGTCCGGCCCCAGCATTTT
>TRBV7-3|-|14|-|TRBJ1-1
CASSLGYGNTEAFF
TGTGCCAGCAGCTTAGGGTACGGGAACACTGAAGCTTTCTTT
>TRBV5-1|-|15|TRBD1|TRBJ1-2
CASSLVERQGDGYTF
TGCGCCAGCAGCTTGGTTGAGAGACAGGGGGATGGCTACACCTTC
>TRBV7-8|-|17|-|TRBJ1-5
CASSLAPDGGSNQPQHF
TGTGCCAGCAGCTTAGCTCCGGACGGGGGGAGCAATCAGCCCCAGCATTTT
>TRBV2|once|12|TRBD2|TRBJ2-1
CASSGRLAGQFF
TGTGCCAGCAGTGGTAGACTAGCGGGGCAGTTCTTC
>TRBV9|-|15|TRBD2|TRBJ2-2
CASSVTSGGTGELFF
TGTGCCAGCAGCGTAACTAGCGGGGGCACCGGGGAGCTGTTTTTT
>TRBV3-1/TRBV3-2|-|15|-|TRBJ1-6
CASSQTGPHNSPLHF
TGTGCCAGCAGCCAGACCGGGCCGCATAATTCACCCCTCCACTTT
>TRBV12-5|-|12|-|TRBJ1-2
CASGLAQLSYTF
TGTGCTAGTGGTTTGGCCCAACTAAGCTACACCTTC
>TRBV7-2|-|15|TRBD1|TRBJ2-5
CASSRGGQYQETQYF
TGTGCCAGCAGCAGAGGGGGACAGTACCAAGAGACCCAGTACTTC
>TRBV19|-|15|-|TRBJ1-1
CASSIGGSMNTEAFF
TGTGCCAGTAGTATAGGGGGGTCCATGAACACTGAAGCTTTCTTT
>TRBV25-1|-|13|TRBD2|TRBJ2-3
CASGLPGGDTQYF
TGTGCCAGCGGACTACCGGGAGGCGATACGCAGTATTTT
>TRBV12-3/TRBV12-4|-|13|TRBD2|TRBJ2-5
CASSFSGGETQYF
TGTGCCAGCAGTTTCTCGGGAGGAGAGACCCAGTACTTC
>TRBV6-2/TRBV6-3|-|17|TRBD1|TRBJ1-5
CASSYVFGTEVNQPQHF
TGTGCCAGCAGTTACGTCTTTGGGACAGAAGTAAATCAGCCCCAGCATTTT
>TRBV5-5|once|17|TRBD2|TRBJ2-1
CASSSARTSGVYNEQFF
TGTGCCAGCAGTTCTGCTAGGACTAGCGGGGTTTACAATGAGCAGTTCTTC
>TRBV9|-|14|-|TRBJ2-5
CASSVGRRPETQYF
TGTGCCAGCAGCGTAGGTCGTAGGCCAGAGACCCAGTACTTC
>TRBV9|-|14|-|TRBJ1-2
CASRGSGTNYGYTF
TGTGCCAGCAGGGGGTCCGGTACTAACTATGGCTACACCTTC
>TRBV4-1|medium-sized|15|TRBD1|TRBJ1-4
CASSGGQGAREKLFF
TGCGCCAGCAGCGGCGGACAGGGGGCGCGAGAAAAACTGTTTTTT
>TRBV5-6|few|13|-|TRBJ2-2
CASSLGPTGELFF
TGTGCCAGCAGCTTGGGACCAACCGGGGAGCTGTTTTTT
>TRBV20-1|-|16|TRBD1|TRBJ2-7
CSASPGTESPKYEQYF
TGCAGTGCTAGTCCCGGGACAGAATCACCTAAATACGAGCAGTACTTC
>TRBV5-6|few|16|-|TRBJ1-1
CASSSTTVGRNTEAFF
TGTGCCAGCAGCTCCACGACCGTTGGTAGGAACACTGAAGCTTTCTTT
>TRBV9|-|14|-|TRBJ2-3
CASSLYSGTDTQYF
TGTGCCAGCAGCTTATATAGCGGCACAGATACGCAGTATTTT
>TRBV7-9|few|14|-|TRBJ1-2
CASSPTSGRDGYTF
TGTGCCAGCAGCCCAACTTCGGGGCGCGATGGCTACACCTTC
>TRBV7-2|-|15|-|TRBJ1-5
CASSSQMDSNQPQHF
TGTGCCAGCAGCTCGCAAATGGATAGCAATCAGCCCCAGCATTTT
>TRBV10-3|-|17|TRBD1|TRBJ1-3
CAIRTPGQGASGNTIYF
TGTGCCATCAGGACTCCGGGACAGGGGGCTTCTGGAAACACCATATATTTT
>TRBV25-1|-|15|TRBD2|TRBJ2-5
CASSEGGKGQETQYF
TGTGCCAGCAGTGAGGGGGGGAAGGGGCAAGAGACCCAGTACTTC
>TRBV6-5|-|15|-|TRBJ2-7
CASRKTQRPYYEQYF
TGTGCCAGCAGGAAAACTCAAAGGCCCTACTACGAGCAGTACTTC
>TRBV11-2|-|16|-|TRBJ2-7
CASSPTNRRSSYEQYF
TGTGCCAGCAGCCCAACCAATAGACGGAGCTCCTACGAGCAGTACTTC
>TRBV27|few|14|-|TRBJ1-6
CASSDNSYNSPLHF
TGTGCCAGCAGCGACAACTCCTATAATTCACCCCTCCACTTT
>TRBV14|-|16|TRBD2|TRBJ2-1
CASSQKGLAGAWEQFF
TGTGCCAGCAGTCAAAAGGGACTAGCGGGAGCTTGGGAGCAGTTCTTC
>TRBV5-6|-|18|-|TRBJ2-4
CASSLLGGPQTVFVIQYF
TGTGCCAGCAGCTTGCTAGGAGGGCCCCAGACTGTATTTGTCATTCAGTACTTC
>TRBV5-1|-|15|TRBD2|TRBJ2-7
CASSGLSGSSYEQYF
TGCGCCAGCAGCGGATTGAGCGGGAGCTCCTACGAGCAGTACTTC
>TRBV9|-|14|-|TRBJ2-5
CASSVGGRQETQYF
TGTGCCAGCAGCGTAGGCGGTCGCCAAGAGACCCAGTACTTC
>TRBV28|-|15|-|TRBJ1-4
CASSLGGATNEKLFF
TGTGCCAGCAGTTTGGGGGGTGCAACTAATGAAAAACTGTTTTTT
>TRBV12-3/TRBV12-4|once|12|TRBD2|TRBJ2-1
CASSHSGGEQFF
TGTGCCAGCAGCCATAGCGGGGGTGAGCAGTTCTTC
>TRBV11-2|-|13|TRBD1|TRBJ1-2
CASRPTGVDGYTF
TGTGCCAGCCGACCGACAGGGGTCGATGGCTACACCTTC
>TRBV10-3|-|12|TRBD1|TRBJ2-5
CAIRDSKETQYF
TGTGCCATCCGGGACAGCAAAGAGACCCAGTACTTC